These 9 T cell receptor beta chains share one sample of origin, sequenced in a study of OX40 agonist ivuxolimab in advanced cancers. Sequenced by immunoSEQ multiplex PCR; TCRdb stores in-frame clones only, minus some. The table has around 66,000 clones, 80% to 85% seen once. This specimen was CD4+ or CD8+ T cells sorted from blood, taken in a trial of the OX40 agonist ivuxolimab. The receptors stem from an adult with an advanced solid tumor such as melanoma, head and neck, liver or kidney cancer.

This chain connects TRBV19 to TRBJ1-1, with a tentative D call TRBD1 (6 bases). There are 13 residues in the CDR3. V gave up 8 bases and J gave up 2 bases, with 12 bases separating them. The germline V gene encodes CDR1 LNHDA and CDR2 SQIVND (reference sequence). CDR3 region: CASRGGQNTEAFF. The CDR3 DNA sequence: TGTGCCAGTCGCGGGGGGCAAAACACTGAAGCTTTCTTT.

The chain joins TRBV18 to TRBJ1-6; 10 positions match TRBD1. Germline CDR1 and CDR2: KGHSH and LQKENI. The CDR3 totals 17 residues. The J segment lost 7 bases and the V segment lost 3 bases, leaving 9 bases of the junction unmatched. The CDR3 bases are TGTGCCAGCTCACCTCAAGGGACAGGGGTTAAAAATTCACCCCTCCACTTT. Encoded protein: CASSPQGTGVKNSPLHF.

To note about this clone: The sample carries other DNA sequences with the same CDR3. The rearrangement links TRBV7-9 to TRBJ1-4; D is possibly TRBD1 (6 bases). The CDR3 consists of 16 residues. Germline values: CDR1 SEHNR, CDR2 FQNEAQ (reference sequence). Trimming removed 3 bases from V and 3 bases from J, with 14 bases in between. For the CDR3, the DNA is TGTGCCAGCAGCTTCGACAGAGGGGGAGCTAATGAAAAACTGTTTTTT. Protein: CASSFDRGGANEKLFF.

The chain combines TRBV20-1 with TRBJ2-3; D gene ambiguous. Germline V gene data show CDR1 as DFQATT and CDR2 as SNEGSKA (reference sequence). V was pared by 2 bases and J by 6 bases, with 6 bases between. This CDR3 comprises 11 residues. DNA for the CDR3: TGCAGTGCTAGACACGGGGATACGCAGTATTTT. Translation gives CSARHGDTQYF.

The rearrangement joins TRBV19 to TRBJ1-2; 7 bases line up with TRBD1. The CDR3 totals 16 residues. V dropped 2 bases and J dropped 2; count of bases not matched to a gene: 8. The germline gives CDR1 LNHDA, CDR2 SQIVND (reference sequence). The DNA for the CDR3 is TGTGCCAGTAGTATAACGACAGGGAGCGCCAACTATGGCTACACCTTC. Its protein product is CASSITTGSANYGYTF.

This chain connects TRBV7-9 to TRBJ2-5, with unresolved D. V was cut by 5 bases and J by 2 bases, with 3 bases left in between. The germline V gene has CDR1 SEHNR and CDR2 FQNEAQ (reference sequence). The CDR3 is 11 amino acids. The CDR3 region is CASSDQETQYF. For the CDR3, the DNA is TGTGCCAGCAGCGATCAAGAGACCCAGTACTTC.

The chain recombines TRBV6-5 with TRBJ1-2, with D maybe TRBD1 (5 bases). Germline CDR1 and CDR2: MNHEY and SVGAGI. Trimming left V 6 bases short and J 8 bases short, with 22 bases between. This CDR3 region has 15 residues. CDR3 DNA: TGTGCCAGCAGACCTCGTCGGGGGACGTCGGGGGGCTACACCTTC. Protein: CASRPRRGTSGGYTF.

V and J are TRBV7-2 and TRBJ2-7; 7 bases map to TRBD1. Germline CDR1 reads SGHTA; CDR2 reads FQGNSA. The junction had 3 bases not matched to a gene; V was cut back by 3 bases and J by 1 base. CDR3 length: 14 amino acids. The CDR3 loop reads CASSLPGQSYEQYF. DNA of the CDR3: TGTGCCAGCAGCTTGCCGGGACAGTCCTACGAGCAGTACTTC.

V and J are TRBV28 and TRBJ2-7, with D possibly matching TRBD1 (5 bases). V was pared by 5 bases and J by 7 bases, with 12 bases between. The CDR3 is made up of 12 amino acids. Germline V gene sequence: CDR1 MDHEN, CDR2 SYDVKM. The CDR3 is CASSQTVEEQYF. The CDR3 nucleotides are TGTGCCAGCAGTCAGACAGTCGAAGAGCAGTACTTC.